This T cell receptor beta chain came from a study of post-analysis software for immune sequencing data. Study-wide context: Relapsing-remitting, secondary progressive and progressive-relapsing multiple sclerosis courses were included.

This clonotype appeared once. Its antigen is as yet unknown. Findings and caveats of the study: Normalized Chao1 diversity was significantly reduced in patients versus controls. Under the F measure, samples that were prepared in one batch clustered strongly together.

Unique molecular identifiers were carried by the TCR beta cDNA libraries. cDNA molecules numbering roughly 0.5 million came from approximately 1 to 10 million T cells. TCRdb reprocessed the PCR reads via MiXCR and lists one record per CDR3 protein. The data contain some 890,000 distinct CDR3 sequences, roughly 50% of them singletons. The clonotype was recovered from a girl aged 5-17 years with multiple sclerosis. The sequenced sample consisted of blood.

The CDR3 coding sequence is TGCAGTGCCACAACTAGTCGGGACCAAAACATTCAGTACTTC. This gives the protein CSATTSRDQNIQYF. The chain links TRBV20-1 to TRBJ2-4; D tentatively fits TRBD1 or TRBD2 (5 bases each). V was clipped by 6 bases and J by 5 bases, with 17 bases between them. Germline CDR1 and CDR2: DFQATT and SNEGSKA (reference sequence). This CDR3 is built from 14 residues.